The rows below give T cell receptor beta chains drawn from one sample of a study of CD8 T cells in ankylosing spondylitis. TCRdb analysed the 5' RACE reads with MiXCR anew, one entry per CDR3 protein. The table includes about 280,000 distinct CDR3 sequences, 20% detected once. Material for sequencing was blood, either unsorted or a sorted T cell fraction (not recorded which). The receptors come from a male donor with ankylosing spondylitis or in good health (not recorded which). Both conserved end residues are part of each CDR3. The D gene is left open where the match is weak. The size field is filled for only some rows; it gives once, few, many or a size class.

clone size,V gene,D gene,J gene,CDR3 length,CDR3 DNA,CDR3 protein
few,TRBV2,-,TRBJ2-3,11,TGTGCCAGCAGAATGGGCTACACCGGGTATTTT,CASRMGYTGYF
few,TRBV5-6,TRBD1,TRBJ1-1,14,TGTGCCAGCAGCTTGATAGGGGGCGACACTGAAGCTTTCTTT,CASSLIGGDTEAFF
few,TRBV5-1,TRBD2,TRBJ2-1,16,TGCGCCAGCAGCTTGGGAGTTAGCGGGGGATACAATGAGCAGTTCTTC,CASSLGVSGGYNEQFF
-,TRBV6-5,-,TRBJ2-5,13,TGTGCCAGCAGTTTCACAGGGCAAGAGACCCAGTACTTC,CASSFTGQETQYF
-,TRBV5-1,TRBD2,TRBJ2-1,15,TGCGCCAGCAGCTTGTTGGCGGGGGAATACAATGAGCAGTTCTTC,CASSLLAGEYNEQFF
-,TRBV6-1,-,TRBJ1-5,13,TGTGCCAGCAGTATGACAGAGGGTCAGCCCCAGCATTTT,CASSMTEGQPQHF
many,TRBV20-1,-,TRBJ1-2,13,TGCAGTGCTAGAGATTACAGGTCCTATGGCTACACCTTC,CSARDYRSYGYTF
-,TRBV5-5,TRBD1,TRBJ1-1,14,TGTGCCAGCAGCCGAGATGACAGGGGAGCTGAAGCTTTCTTT,CASSRDDRGAEAFF
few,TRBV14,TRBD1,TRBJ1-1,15,TGTGCCAGCAGCCAGGAGGGACAGGGCATCACTGAAGCTTTCTTT,CASSQEGQGITEAFF
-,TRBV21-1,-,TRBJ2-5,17,TGTGCCAGCAGCAACCTCAGGGGACAGGGGCAGCAAGAGACCCAGTACTTC,CASSNLRGQGQQETQYF
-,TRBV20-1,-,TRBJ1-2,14,TGCAGTGCTCCCCTGGGAGGGTCTAAGTATGGCTACACCTTC,CSAPLGGSKYGYTF
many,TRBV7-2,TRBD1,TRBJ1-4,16,TGTGCCAGCAGCTTTAGGAGGACAGGGTTAGGTGAAAAACTGTTTTTT,CASSFRRTGLGEKLFF
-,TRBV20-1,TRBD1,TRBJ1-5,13,TGCAGTGTCACACAGGGGTTGGATCAGCCCCAGCATTTT,CSVTQGLDQPQHF
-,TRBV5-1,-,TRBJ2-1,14,TGCGCCAGCAGCTGGACGGCTGGGGCCGATGAGCAGTTCTTC,CASSWTAGADEQFF
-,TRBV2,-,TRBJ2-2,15,TGTGCCAGCATGAAGATGCTTTCACGCACCGGGGAGCTGTTTTTT,CASMKMLSRTGELFF
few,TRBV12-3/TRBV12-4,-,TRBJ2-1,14,TGTGCCAGCAGTTTAGCGGAGACCTACAATGAGCAGTTCTTC,CASSLAETYNEQFF
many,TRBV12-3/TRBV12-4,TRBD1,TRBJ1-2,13,TGTGCCAGCACCAACAGGGGCGGCTATGGCTACACCTTC,CASTNRGGYGYTF
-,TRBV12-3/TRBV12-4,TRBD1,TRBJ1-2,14,TGTGCCAGCAGTCGACAGGGGGGAGACTATGGCTACACCTTC,CASSRQGGDYGYTF
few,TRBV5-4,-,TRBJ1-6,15,TGTGCCAGCAGCGCCGGGACCAGGGGTAATTCACCCCTCCACTTT,CASSAGTRGNSPLHF
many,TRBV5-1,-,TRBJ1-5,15,TGCGCCAGCCCCGGCGGCCGGGGTAGCAATCAGCCCCAGCATTTT,CASPGGRGSNQPQHF
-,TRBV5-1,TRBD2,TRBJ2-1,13,TGCGCCAGCAGCTTGGAACTAGCGGGGGTGCAGTTCTTC,CASSLELAGVQFF
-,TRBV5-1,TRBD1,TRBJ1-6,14,TGCGCCAGCAGCTTGGGGACAGGAGGTTTCCCCCTCCACTTT,CASSLGTGGFPLHF
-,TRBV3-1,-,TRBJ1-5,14,TGTGCCAGCAGCCAAGGACTGAGCAATCAGCCCCAGCATTTT,CASSQGLSNQPQHF
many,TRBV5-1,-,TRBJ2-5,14,TGCGCCAGCAGAAGAGGCACGTACCAAGAGACCCAGTACTTC,CASRRGTYQETQYF
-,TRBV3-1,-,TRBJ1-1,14,TGTGCCAGCAGCCAAGAAGGGTTATGGCCTGAAGCTTTCTTT,CASSQEGLWPEAFF
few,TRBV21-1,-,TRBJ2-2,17,TGTGCCAGCAGCGTATGGGAAGGGCAAGCTCTCACCGGGGAGCTGTTTTTT,CASSVWEGQALTGELFF
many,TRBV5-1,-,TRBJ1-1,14,TGCGCCAGCAGCTACGGGGGGGAGAACACTGAAGCTTTCTTT,CASSYGGENTEAFF
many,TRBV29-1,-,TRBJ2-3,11,TGCAGCGTTGACCACACAGATACGCAGTATTTT,CSVDHTDTQYF
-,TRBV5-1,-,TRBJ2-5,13,TGCGCCAGCAGCTTGGACCCTGGGGGGACCCAGTACTTC,CASSLDPGGTQYF
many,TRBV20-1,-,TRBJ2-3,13,TGCAGTGCTAGAAGGGACTTCACAGATACGCAGTATTTT,CSARRDFTDTQYF
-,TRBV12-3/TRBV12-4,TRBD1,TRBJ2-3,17,TGTGCCAGCACCTGGGGGACAGGGGGCCCTAGCACAGATACGCAGTATTTT,CASTWGTGGPSTDTQYF
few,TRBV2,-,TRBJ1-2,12,TGTGCCAGCAAGACAGTTAACTATGGCTACACCTTC,CASKTVNYGYTF
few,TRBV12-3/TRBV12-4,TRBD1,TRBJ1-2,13,TGTGCCAGCAACCGACAGGGGGCATCTGGCTACACCTTC,CASNRQGASGYTF
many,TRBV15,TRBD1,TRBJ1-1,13,TGTGCCACCAGGACAGGGGCGGGCACTGAAGCTTTCTTT,CATRTGAGTEAFF
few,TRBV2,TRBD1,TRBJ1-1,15,TGTGCCAGCAGTGTTAACAGGGGTGCGGGCGCTGAAGCTTTCTTT,CASSVNRGAGAEAFF
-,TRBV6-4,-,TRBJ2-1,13,TGTGCCAGCAGTGCCGAACTAAACAATGAGCAGTTCTTC,CASSAELNNEQFF
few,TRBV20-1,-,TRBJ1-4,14,TGCAGCGCAGACAGGCCAGCAACTAATGAAAAACTGTTTTTT,CSADRPATNEKLFF
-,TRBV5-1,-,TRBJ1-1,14,TGCGCCAGCAGCTTGGCCATGGCGAACACTGAAGCTTTCTTT,CASSLAMANTEAFF
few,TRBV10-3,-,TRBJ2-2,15,TGTGCCATCAGTGCGACGGGGGGCCCGGCCGGGGAGCTGTTTTTT,CAISATGGPAGELFF